This is a list of T cell receptor beta chains from one sample in a study of regulatory T cells in long-lasting Graves disease. TCRdb reprocessed the multiplex PCR reads via MiXCR and lists one record per CDR3 protein. The profile shows about 540,000 distinct CDR3 sequences, approximately 12% of them singletons. This sample was shared with a second study, whose subject was T cells in Graves' hyperthyroidism and ophthalmopathy.

The starting material was peripheral blood mononuclear cells (PBMCs), obtained at new diagnosis, from a patient treated with antithyroid drugs. Source of these receptors: a man aged 25-45 years with Graves disease. Each CDR3 is given with its conserved first and last residue. A D gene is named only where the DNA matches it firmly. Some rows have no size entry. The others give once, few or many, or a class for an expanded clone.

D gene	J gene	V gene	clone size	CDR3 DNA	CDR3 protein
TRBD2	TRBJ2-1	TRBV2	few	TGTGCCAGCAGGGCTGAAAATGCGGCGGGAGGGCCGGTGGGGTTCTTC	CASRAENAAGGPVGFF
-	TRBJ1-1	TRBV12-3/TRBV12-4	many	TGTGCCAGCAGCCCCCGTAGGCTGATGAACACTGAAGCTTTCTTT	CASSPRRLMNTEAFF
-	TRBJ2-1	TRBV29-1	few	TGCAGCGTTGATAAACTAACTGAGCAGTTCTTC	CSVDKLTEQFF
TRBD1	TRBJ2-2	TRBV29-1	many	TGCAGCGTCCAACAGGGGAGACACACCGGGGAGCTGTTTTTT	CSVQQGRHTGELFF
-	TRBJ2-7	TRBV19	-	TGTGCCAGTAGACGGGAGAACTCCTACGAGCAGTACTTC	CASRRENSYEQYF
-	TRBJ2-7	TRBV3-1	few	TGTGCCAGCAGCCAAGGGAAAACTAGCTCCTACGAGCAGTACTTC	CASSQGKTSSYEQYF
TRBD1	TRBJ1-2	TRBV27	-	TGTGCCAGCAGTATCCCAGGGGGTGGCTACACCTTC	CASSIPGGGYTF
TRBD1	TRBJ2-7	TRBV6-9	many	TGTGCCAGCAGTTCGACAGGGATCAACGAGCAGTACTTC	CASSSTGINEQYF
TRBD2	TRBJ2-3	TRBV2	-	TGTGCCAGCAGTACTGGAATAGCGGGAGGTAGCACAGATACGCAGTATTTT	CASSTGIAGGSTDTQYF
TRBD1	TRBJ2-5	TRBV20-1	many	TGCAGTGCTAAAAGACAGGGCGGTGGTCAAGAGACCCAGTACTTC	CSAKRQGGGQETQYF
-	TRBJ2-7	TRBV5-1	-	TGCGCCAGCAGCTTTGGAGGGGGAGGGGGGGAGCAGTACTTC	CASSFGGGGGEQYF
-	TRBJ2-1	TRBV6-2/TRBV6-3	many	TGTGCCAGCAGTTACTCCAGGCTTAACAATGAGCAGTTCTTC	CASSYSRLNNEQFF
TRBD2	TRBJ2-2	TRBV20-1	many	TGCAGTGCTCCCTGGGAGGGTCACACCGGGGAGCTGTTTTTT	CSAPWEGHTGELFF
-	TRBJ2-1	TRBV11-2	-	TGTGCCAGCAGCTTGAACGACCAGGAGACGCCCAATGAGCAGTTCTTC	CASSLNDQETPNEQFF
-	TRBJ1-2	TRBV27	-	TGTGCCAGCAGTGCCAGGGCCCTCCTCTATGGCTACACCTTC	CASSARALLYGYTF
-	TRBJ2-2	TRBV19	-	TGTGCCACCGAGGGCGGTCCCGCGAACACCGGGGAGCTGTTTTTT	CATEGGPANTGELFF
-	TRBJ1-2	TRBV11-2	many	TGTGCCAGCAGCTTATCACAGGGTTCCTATGGCTACACCTTC	CASSLSQGSYGYTF
TRBD1	TRBJ2-3	TRBV5-6	-	TGTGCCAGCAGCTTGACGTGGGACAGGGGCACAGATACGCAGTATTTT	CASSLTWDRGTDTQYF
-	TRBJ1-2	TRBV5-1	many	TGTGCCAGCAGCCGCGGGACGGGTGATGGCTACACCTTC	CASSRGTGDGYTF
TRBD1	TRBJ2-5	TRBV6-1	many	TGTGCCAGTAGGGGCAGGGGGCAAGAGACCCAGTACTTC	CASRGRGQETQYF
-	TRBJ2-5	TRBV7-9	many	TGTGCCAGCAGCCATTCGACATTACCACAAGAGACCCAGTACTTC	CASSHSTLPQETQYF
-	TRBJ2-3	TRBV27	many	TGTGCCAGCAGTTACCCGGGAAGGGGCACAGATACGCAGTATTTT	CASSYPGRGTDTQYF
-	TRBJ1-5	TRBV20-1	many	TGCAGTGTACGAAAAGGGCCGGGTCAGCCCCAGCATTTT	CSVRKGPGQPQHF
-	TRBJ1-4	TRBV19	few	TGTGCCAGTAGTATCGGGGGAGGTAAACTGTTTTTT	CASSIGGGKLFF
-	TRBJ1-5	TRBV4-2	many	TGTGCCAGCAGCCAAGAGCCTTTGAATCAGCCCCAGCATTTT	CASSQEPLNQPQHF
TRBD2	TRBJ2-2	TRBV7-3	many	TGTGCCAGCAGCTCACCCGCGGGAGCGTTGGCCGGGGAGCTGTTTTTT	CASSSPAGALAGELFF
TRBD2	TRBJ2-1	TRBV12-3/TRBV12-4	many	TGTGCCAGCAGTCCTCCGGGACTAGCGGACTACAATGAGCAGTTCTTC	CASSPPGLADYNEQFF
TRBD1	TRBJ1-2	TRBV27	many	TGTGCCAGCAGTGCCCCGACAGGGGGCCGGCATGGCTACACCTTC	CASSAPTGGRHGYTF
-	TRBJ2-7	TRBV5-5	few	TGTGCCAGCAGCTTCCTTGGTGAGTCCTACGAGCAGTACTTC	CASSFLGESYEQYF
-	TRBJ2-7	TRBV4-1	few	TGCGCCAGCAGCCAAGACGGCCAGACCTACGAGCAGTACTTC	CASSQDGQTYEQYF
-	TRBJ2-1	TRBV5-1	few	TGCGCCAGCAGCTTGGGACAGGCTAACAATGAGCAGTTCTTC	CASSLGQANNEQFF
TRBD2	TRBJ2-7	TRBV14	few	TGTGCCAGCAGCTTAAATAGCGGGACTTCCTACGAGCAGTACTTC	CASSLNSGTSYEQYF
TRBD1	TRBJ2-5	TRBV10-3	many	TGTGCCATCGCCGGACAGGTTGAGACGACCCAGTACTTC	CAIAGQVETTQYF
TRBD1	TRBJ1-3	TRBV10-3	few	TGTGCCATCAGTGACGACAGGGGTACCATATATTTT	CAISDDRGTIYF
-	TRBJ1-5	TRBV24-1	many	TGTGCCACCAGTGATCTCAATCAGCCCCAGCATTTT	CATSDLNQPQHF
TRBD2	TRBJ2-7	TRBV24-1	many	TGTGCCACCAGTGACCTAGAGCGGGGCTCCTACGAGCAGTACTTC	CATSDLERGSYEQYF
-	TRBJ1-4	TRBV5-1	-	TGCGCCAGCAGCTTGGTAGGGGGGCGATCTAATGAAAAACTGTTTTTT	CASSLVGGRSNEKLFF
TRBD2	TRBJ2-5	TRBV12-3/TRBV12-4	many	TGTGCCAGCAGCTCTCCCGGGACTAGCGGGAGGACTCAAGAGACCCAGTACTTC	CASSSPGTSGRTQETQYF
-	TRBJ2-7	TRBV7-9	few	TGTGCCAGCAGCTTAGGAAGTTTCGAGCAGTACTTC	CASSLGSFEQYF
TRBD2	TRBJ2-2	TRBV12-3/TRBV12-4	many	TGTGCCAGCAGCCGCGGGGGAGGGACCGGGGAGCTGTTTTTT	CASSRGGGTGELFF
-	TRBJ2-7	TRBV25-1	few	TGTGCCAGCAGTGGGGGCTCATCGACAGGCTACCTCTACGAGCAGTACTTC	CASSGGSSTGYLYEQYF
TRBD2	TRBJ2-1	TRBV5-6	-	TGTGCCAGCAGCCCGAATCTAGCGGGACACTACAATGAGCAGTTCTTC	CASSPNLAGHYNEQFF
-	TRBJ2-1	TRBV7-2	many	TGTGCCAGCAGCATAGCTAGTGAGCAGTTCTTC	CASSIASEQFF
TRBD1	TRBJ2-7	TRBV2	many	TGTGCCAGCAGGACAGGGCCCTACGAGCAGTACTTC	CASRTGPYEQYF
TRBD1	TRBJ2-1	TRBV24-1	-	TGTGCCACCAGTGATTGGACAGGGGTGGATGAGCAGTTCTTC	CATSDWTGVDEQFF
-	TRBJ1-4	TRBV27	-	TGTGCCAGCAGTTTATCGGGGAGGGTACTTCCCAAGGAGGGTGAAAAACTGTTTTTT	CASSLSGRVLPKEGEKLFF
-	TRBJ2-3	TRBV20-1	few	TGCAGTGCTAGAGACCCGGGGGCTGGGGGGCTTACAGATACGCAGTATTTT	CSARDPGAGGLTDTQYF
-	TRBJ1-1	TRBV6-2/TRBV6-3	many	TGTGCCAGCATCCCGAGTGGAGGGCCCATGAACACTGAAGCTTTCTTT	CASIPSGGPMNTEAFF
-	TRBJ1-2	TRBV6-1	-	TGTGCCAGCATTCCGGACATCTCTAACTATGGCTACACCTTC	CASIPDISNYGYTF
-	TRBJ1-5	TRBV9	few	TGTGCCAGCAGCATACAGGGAGACAGCAATCAGCCCCAGCATTTT	CASSIQGDSNQPQHF
-	TRBJ2-7	TRBV27	few	TGTGCCAGCAGTTTTAATTCCCCCTACCCTTCCTACGAGCAGTACTTC	CASSFNSPYPSYEQYF
-	TRBJ2-3	TRBV4-1	few	TGCGCCAGCAGCCAAGTGGAAACAGGCACAGATACGCAGTATTTT	CASSQVETGTDTQYF
-	TRBJ2-7	TRBV6-2/TRBV6-3	many	TGTGCCACCCAAGGGGACGGGATGGGCGAGCAGTACTTC	CATQGDGMGEQYF
-	TRBJ2-3	TRBV3-1	-	TGTGCCAGCAGCCCCCGGGCCCTTTCCACAGATACGCAGTATTTT	CASSPRALSTDTQYF